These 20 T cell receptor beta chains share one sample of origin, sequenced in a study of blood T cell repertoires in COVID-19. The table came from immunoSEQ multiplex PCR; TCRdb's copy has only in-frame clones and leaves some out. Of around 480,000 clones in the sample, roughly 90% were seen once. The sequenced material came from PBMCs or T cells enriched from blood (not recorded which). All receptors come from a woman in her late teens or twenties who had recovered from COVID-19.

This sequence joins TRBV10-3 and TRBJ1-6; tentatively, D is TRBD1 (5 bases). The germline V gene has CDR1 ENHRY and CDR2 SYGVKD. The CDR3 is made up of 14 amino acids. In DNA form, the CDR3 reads TGTGCTATCGAGGCGCAGGGAGGAAATTCACCCCTCCACTTT. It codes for CAIEAQGGNSPLHF.

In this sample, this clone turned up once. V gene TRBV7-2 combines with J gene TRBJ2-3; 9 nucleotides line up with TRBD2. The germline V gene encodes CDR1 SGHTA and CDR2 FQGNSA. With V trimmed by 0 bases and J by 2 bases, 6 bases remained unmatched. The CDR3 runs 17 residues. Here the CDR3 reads CASSLAGSGGPTDTQYF. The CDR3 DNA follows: TGTGCCAGCAGCTTAGCGGGCAGCGGGGGGCCCACAGATACGCAGTATTTT.

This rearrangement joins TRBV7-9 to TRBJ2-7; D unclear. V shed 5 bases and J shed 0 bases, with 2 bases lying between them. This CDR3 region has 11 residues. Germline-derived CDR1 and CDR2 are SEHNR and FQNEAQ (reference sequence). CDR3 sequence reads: CASSLSYEQYF. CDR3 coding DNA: TGTGCCAGCAGCCTCTCCTACGAGCAGTACTTC.

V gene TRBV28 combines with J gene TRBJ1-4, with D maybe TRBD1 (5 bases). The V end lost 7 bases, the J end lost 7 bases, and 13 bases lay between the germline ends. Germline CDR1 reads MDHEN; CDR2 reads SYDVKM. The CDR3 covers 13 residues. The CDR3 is CASNSGAGEKLFF. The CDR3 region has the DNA TGTGCCAGCAATAGCGGGGCGGGTGAAAAACTGTTTTTT.

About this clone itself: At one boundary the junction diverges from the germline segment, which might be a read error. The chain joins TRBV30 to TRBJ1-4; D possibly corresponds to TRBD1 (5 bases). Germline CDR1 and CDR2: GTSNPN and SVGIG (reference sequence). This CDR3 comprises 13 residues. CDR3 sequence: CVWSPRQQGRLFF. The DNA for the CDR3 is TGTGTCTGGAGTCCAAGACAGCAAGGGCGTCTGTTTTTT.

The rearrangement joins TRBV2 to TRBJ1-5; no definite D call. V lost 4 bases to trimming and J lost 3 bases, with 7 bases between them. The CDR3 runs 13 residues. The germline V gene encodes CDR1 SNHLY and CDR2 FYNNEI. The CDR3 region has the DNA TGTGCCAGCAGTGGGAGCCACAATCAGCCCCAGCATTTT. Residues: CASSGSHNQPQHF.

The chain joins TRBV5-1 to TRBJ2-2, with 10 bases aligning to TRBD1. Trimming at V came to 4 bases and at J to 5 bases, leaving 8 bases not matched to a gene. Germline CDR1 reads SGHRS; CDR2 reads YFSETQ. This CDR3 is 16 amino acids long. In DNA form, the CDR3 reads TGCGCCAGCAGCCCCACCGGGACAGGGGAAACCGGGGAGCTGTTTTTT. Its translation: CASSPTGTGETGELFF.

DNA of the CDR3: TGCGCCAGCAGTGCGACACACACCGGGGAGCTGTTTTTT. It yields the protein CASSATHTGELFF. The V gene is TRBV10-1, the J gene TRBJ2-2; D unclear. The V end lost 4 bases, the J end lost 3 bases, and 6 bases lay between the germline ends. Germline CDR1 is WNHNN and CDR2 is SYGVQD (reference sequence). The CDR3 runs 13 residues.

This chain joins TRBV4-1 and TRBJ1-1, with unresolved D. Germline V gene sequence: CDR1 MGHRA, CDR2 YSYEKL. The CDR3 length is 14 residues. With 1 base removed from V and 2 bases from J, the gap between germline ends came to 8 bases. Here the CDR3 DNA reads TGCGCCAGCAGCCAAGGGGCAGATAACACTGAAGCTTTCTTT. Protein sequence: CASSQGADNTEAFF.

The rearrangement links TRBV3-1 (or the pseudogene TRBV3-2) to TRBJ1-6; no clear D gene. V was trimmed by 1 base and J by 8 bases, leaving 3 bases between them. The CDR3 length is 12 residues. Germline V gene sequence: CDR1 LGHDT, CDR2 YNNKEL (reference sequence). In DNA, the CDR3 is TGTGCCAGCAGCCAAGCAGATTCACCCCTCCACTTT. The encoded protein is CASSQADSPLHF.

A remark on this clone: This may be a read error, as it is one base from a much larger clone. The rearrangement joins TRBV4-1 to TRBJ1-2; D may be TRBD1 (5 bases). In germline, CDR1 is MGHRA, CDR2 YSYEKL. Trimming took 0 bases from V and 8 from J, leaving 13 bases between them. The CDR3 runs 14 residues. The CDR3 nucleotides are TGCGCCAGCAGCCAAGAGGCGGGGCCCTTGGGCTACACCTTC. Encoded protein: CASSQEAGPLGYTF.

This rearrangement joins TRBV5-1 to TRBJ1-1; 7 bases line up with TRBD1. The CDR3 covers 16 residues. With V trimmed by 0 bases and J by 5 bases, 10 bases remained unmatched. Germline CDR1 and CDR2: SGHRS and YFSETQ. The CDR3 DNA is TGCGCCAGCAGCTTGGGAGGGGGCATGGTGCGGACTGAAGCTTTCTTT. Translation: CASSLGGGMVRTEAFF.

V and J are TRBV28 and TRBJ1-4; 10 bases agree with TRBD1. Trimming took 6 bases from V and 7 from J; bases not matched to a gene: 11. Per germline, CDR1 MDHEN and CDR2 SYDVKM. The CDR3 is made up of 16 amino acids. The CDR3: CASSSPYRDRGEKLFF. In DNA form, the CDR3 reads TGTGCCAGCAGCTCTCCCTACCGGGACAGGGGTGAAAAACTGTTTTTT. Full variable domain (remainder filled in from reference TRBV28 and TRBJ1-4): DVKVTQSSRYLVKRTGEKVFLECVQDMDHENMFWYRQDPGLGLRLIYFSYDVKMKEKGDIPEGYSVSREKKERFSLILESASTNQTSMYLCASSSPYRDRGEKLFFGSGTQLSVL.

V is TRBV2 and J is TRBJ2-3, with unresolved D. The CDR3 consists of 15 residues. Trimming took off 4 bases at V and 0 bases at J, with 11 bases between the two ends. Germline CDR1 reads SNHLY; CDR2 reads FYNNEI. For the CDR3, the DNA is TGTGCCAGCAGTGGTATTAGCCGAAGCACAGATACGCAGTATTTT. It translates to CASSGISRSTDTQYF.

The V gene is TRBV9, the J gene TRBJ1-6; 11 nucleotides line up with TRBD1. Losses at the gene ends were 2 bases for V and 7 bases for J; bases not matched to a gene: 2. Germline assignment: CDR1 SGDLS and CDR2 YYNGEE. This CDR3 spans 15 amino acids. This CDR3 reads CASSVGTGGNSPLHF. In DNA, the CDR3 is TGTGCCAGCAGCGTCGGGACAGGGGGAAATTCACCCCTCCACTTT.

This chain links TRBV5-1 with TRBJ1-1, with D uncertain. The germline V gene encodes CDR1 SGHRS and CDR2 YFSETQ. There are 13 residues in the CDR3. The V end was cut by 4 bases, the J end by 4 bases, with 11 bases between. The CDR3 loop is CASSLLAGTEAFF. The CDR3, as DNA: TGCGCCAGCAGCCTCCTGGCGGGCACTGAAGCTTTCTTT.

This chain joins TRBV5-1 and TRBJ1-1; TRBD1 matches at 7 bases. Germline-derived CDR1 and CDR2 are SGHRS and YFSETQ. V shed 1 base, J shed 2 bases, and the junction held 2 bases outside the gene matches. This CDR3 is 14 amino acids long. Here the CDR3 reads CASSLQGDNTEAFF. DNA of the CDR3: TGCGCCAGCAGCTTGCAGGGGGATAACACTGAAGCTTTCTTT.

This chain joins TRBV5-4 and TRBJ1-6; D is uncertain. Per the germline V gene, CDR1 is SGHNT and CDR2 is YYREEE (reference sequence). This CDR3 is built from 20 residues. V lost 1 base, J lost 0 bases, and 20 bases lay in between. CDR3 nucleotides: TGTGCCAGCAGCTTGAGTTATCCAGGCGGGAAGAGCTCCTATAATTCACCCCTCCACTTT. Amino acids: CASSLSYPGGKSSYNSPLHF.

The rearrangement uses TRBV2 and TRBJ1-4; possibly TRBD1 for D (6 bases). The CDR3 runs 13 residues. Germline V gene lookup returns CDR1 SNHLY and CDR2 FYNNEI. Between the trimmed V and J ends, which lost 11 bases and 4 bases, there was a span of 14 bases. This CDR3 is CAAGGLINEKLFF. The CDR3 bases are TGTGCCGCCGGGGGGCTGATTAATGAAAAACTGTTTTTT.

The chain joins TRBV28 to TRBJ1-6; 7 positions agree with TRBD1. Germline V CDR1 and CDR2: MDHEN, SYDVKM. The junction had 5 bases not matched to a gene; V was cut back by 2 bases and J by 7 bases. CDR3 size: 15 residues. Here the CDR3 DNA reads TGTGCCAGCAGTTTAAGGGACAGATACAATTCACCCCTCCACTTT. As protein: CASSLRDRYNSPLHF.